The clone carrying this T cell receptor (beta chain) was observed a handful of times. No antigen is known for it. Both 60 Vbeta primers and 13 Jbeta primers went into the PCR. Authors' methods: In a later analysis, the count reached some 83 million unique TCR beta chains, with about 11 million shared. Using immunoSEQ multiplex PCR, the repertoire was profiled, and TCRdb retains in-frame clones only, with some absent. That table supplies the V and J calls and clone size; D and trimming were determined from the DNA. Here the sample spans about 140,000 clones, 73% being singletons. J gave up 5 bases and V 2 bases, and 5 bases lay outside the gene matches. The CDR3 totals 14 residues. Germline V lookup: CDR1 GTSNPN, CDR2 SVGIG (reference sequence). The sample comes from a study of cytomegalovirus exposure and HLA in healthy donors. Study-level points and caveats: Most CMV-associated TCR beta chains appeared HLA-restricted in a later analysis. Earlier analysis found most TCR beta V segments productive about 90% or about 30% of the time.

The receptor comes from a human donor in good health. The rearrangement uses TRBV30 and TRBJ2-7; 11 bases fit TRBD1. Sequenced input: PBMCs. The CDR3 DNA is TGTGCCTGGAGTCTAACGGGACAGGGGGACGAGCAGTACTTC. Translation gives CAWSLTGQGDEQYF.